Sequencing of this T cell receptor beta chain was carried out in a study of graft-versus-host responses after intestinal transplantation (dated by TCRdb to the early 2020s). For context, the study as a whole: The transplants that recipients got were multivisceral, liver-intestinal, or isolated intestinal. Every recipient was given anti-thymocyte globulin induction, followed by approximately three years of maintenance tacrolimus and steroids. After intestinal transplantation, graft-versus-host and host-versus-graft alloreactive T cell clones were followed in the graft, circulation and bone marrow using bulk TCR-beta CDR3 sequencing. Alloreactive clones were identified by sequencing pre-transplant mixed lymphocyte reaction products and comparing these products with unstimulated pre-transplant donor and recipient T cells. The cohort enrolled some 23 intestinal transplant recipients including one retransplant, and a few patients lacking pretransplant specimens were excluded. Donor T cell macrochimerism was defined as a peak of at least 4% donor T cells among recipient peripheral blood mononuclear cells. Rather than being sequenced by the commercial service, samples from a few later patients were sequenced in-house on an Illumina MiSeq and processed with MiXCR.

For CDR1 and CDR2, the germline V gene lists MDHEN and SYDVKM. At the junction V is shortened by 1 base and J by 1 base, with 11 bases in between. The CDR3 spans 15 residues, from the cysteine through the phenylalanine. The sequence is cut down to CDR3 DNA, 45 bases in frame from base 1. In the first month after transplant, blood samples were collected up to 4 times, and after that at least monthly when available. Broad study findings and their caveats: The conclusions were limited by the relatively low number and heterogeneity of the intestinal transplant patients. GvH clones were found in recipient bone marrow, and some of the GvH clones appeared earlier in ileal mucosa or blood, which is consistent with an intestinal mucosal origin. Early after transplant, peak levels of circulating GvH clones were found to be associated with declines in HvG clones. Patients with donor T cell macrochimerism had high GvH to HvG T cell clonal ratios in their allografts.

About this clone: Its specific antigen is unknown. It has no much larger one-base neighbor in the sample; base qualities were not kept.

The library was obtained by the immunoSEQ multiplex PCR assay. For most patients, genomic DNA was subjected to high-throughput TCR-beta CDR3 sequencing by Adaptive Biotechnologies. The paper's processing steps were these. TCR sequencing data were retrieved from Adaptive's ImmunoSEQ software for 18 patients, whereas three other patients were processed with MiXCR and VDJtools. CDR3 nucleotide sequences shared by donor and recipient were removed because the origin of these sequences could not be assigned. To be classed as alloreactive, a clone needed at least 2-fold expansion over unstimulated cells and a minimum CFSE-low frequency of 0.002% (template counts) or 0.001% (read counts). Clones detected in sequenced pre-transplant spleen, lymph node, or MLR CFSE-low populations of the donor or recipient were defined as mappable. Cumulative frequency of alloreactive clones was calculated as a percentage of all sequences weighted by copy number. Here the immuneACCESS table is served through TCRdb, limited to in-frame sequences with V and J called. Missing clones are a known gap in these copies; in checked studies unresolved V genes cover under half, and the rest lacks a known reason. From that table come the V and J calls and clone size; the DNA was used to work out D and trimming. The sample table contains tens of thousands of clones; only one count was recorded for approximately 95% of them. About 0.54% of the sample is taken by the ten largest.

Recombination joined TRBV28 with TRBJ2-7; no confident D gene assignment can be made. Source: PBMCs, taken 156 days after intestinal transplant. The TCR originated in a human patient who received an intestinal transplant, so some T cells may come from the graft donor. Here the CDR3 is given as CASSLSWFSSYEQYF. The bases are TGTGCCAGCAGTTTATCCTGGTTCTCGTCCTACGAGCAGTACTTC.